The 15 T cell receptor beta chains listed next were all sequenced from one sample in a study of T-cell reconstitution after alpha-beta-depleted transplantation in children. This sample's TCRbeta library carried unique molecular identifier barcodes. TCRdb independently ran MiXCR on the PCR reads; one entry per CDR3 protein. Of some 830,000 distinct CDR3 sequences in the sample, roughly 15% are singletons; the top ten hold roughly 5%. Sample: PBMCs, mostly from graft donor cells, taken 360 days after TCRalphabeta/CD19-depleted stem cell transplant. The receptors shown here come from a male patient under 18 who had a stem cell transplant for acute lymphoblastic leukemia, so the T cells may come from the graft donor.

The CDR3 DNA sequence: TGTGCCAGCAGCCCTAGACTAAGGCAGAACACTGAAGCTTTCTTT. Encoded protein: CASSPRLRQNTEAFF. The rearrangement links TRBV12-3 or TRBV12-4 to TRBJ1-1; no firm D call. CDR3 length equals 15 residues. V dropped 6 bases and J dropped 1 base, with 15 bases sitting between them.

This clonotype appeared many times. The chain combines TRBV20-1 with TRBJ2-2; D may be TRBD2 (6 bases). From germline, CDR1 is DFQATT and CDR2 SNEGSKA (reference sequence). The germline V and J ends were trimmed by 2 bases and 6 bases, with 13 bases remaining between them. This CDR3 comprises 14 residues. Here the CDR3 reads CSARWGVGAGELFF. DNA of the CDR3: TGCAGTGCTAGATGGGGGGTCGGAGCCGGGGAGCTGTTTTTT.

About this clonotype: One end of the junction fails to match germline, which may point to a read error. The genes are TRBV29-1 and TRBJ2-7, with a weak D call TRBD2 (6 bases). CDR1 SQVTM and CDR2 ANQGSEA come from the germline V gene. CDR3 length: 15 residues. The CDR3 region has the DNA TGTGCCGGAGCGGGTGTGGGATTCCGCTCCTACGAGCAGTACTTC. Encoded protein: CAGAGVGFRSYEQYF.

This clonotype was seen a handful of times. CDR3 DNA sequence: TGCGCCAGCAGCCCCTCGACAGGGGGGATCCGTTACGAGCAGTACTTC. It encodes CASSPSTGGIRYEQYF. The V gene is TRBV5-1, the J gene TRBJ2-7; 9 nucleotides line up with TRBD1. The CDR3 loop spans 16 amino acids. V lost 4 bases to trimming and J lost 4 bases; unmatched junction nucleotides: 12. CDR1 SGHRS and CDR2 YFSETQ come from the germline V gene.

This rearrangement joins TRBV14 to TRBJ2-5; D not certain. V lost 3 bases to trimming and J lost 2 bases, with 10 bases between them. From germline, CDR1 is SGHDN and CDR2 FVKESK. This CDR3 comprises 14 residues. CDR3: CASSQLVQQETQYF. CDR3 coding DNA: TGTGCCAGCAGCCAGTTGGTGCAGCAAGAGACCCAGTACTTC. Combining the CDR3 with reference TRBV14 and TRBJ2-5 gives the whole variable domain EAGVTQFPSHSVIEKGQTVTLRCDPISGHDNLYWYRRVMGKEIKFLLHFVKESKQDESGMPNNRFLAERTGGTYSTLKVQPAELEDSGVYFCASSQLVQQETQYFGPGTRLLVL.

This chain joins TRBV5-1 and TRBJ1-4, with D maybe TRBD1 (5 bases). The CDR3 loop spans 15 amino acids. In germline, CDR1 is SGHRS, CDR2 YFSETQ. Trimming took 1 base from V and 7 from J, leaving 14 bases between them. CDR3 sequence reads: CASSLRIGTVEKLFF. The CDR3 bases are TGCGCCAGCAGCTTGAGGATCGGGACGGTTGAAAAACTGTTTTTT.

V gene TRBV7-9 combines with J gene TRBJ2-7, with D maybe TRBD2 (6 bases). Germline V gives CDR1 SEHNR, CDR2 FQNEAQ (reference sequence). This CDR3 region has 15 residues. V was pared by 3 bases and J by 5 bases, with 17 bases between. Here the CDR3 reads CASSLQRRGWDEQYF. CDR3 in DNA: TGTGCCAGCAGCTTGCAGAGACGGGGGTGGGACGAGCAGTACTTC. Supplemented by reference TRBV7-9 and TRBJ2-7, the full variable domain reads DTGVSQNPRHKITKRGQNVTFRCDPISEHNRLYWYRQTLGQGPEFLTYFQNEAQLEKSRLLSDRFSAERPKGSFSTLEIQRTEQGDSAMYLCASSLQRRGWDEQYFGPGTRLTVT.

This chain connects TRBV28 to TRBJ2-5; D may be TRBD2 (6 bases). Germline V gene data show CDR1 as MDHEN and CDR2 as SYDVKM. The V gene lost 4 bases and the J gene lost 2 bases, with 20 bases spanning the gap. The CDR3 is 17 residues long. Here the CDR3 reads CASSSSYWGGEQETQYF. CDR3 DNA sequence: TGTGCCAGCAGTTCCAGCTATTGGGGAGGAGAGCAAGAGACCCAGTACTTC. The variable domain in full, completed from reference TRBV28 and TRBJ2-5, reads DVKVTQSSRYLVKRTGEKVFLECVQDMDHENMFWYRQDPGLGLRLIYFSYDVKMKEKGDIPEGYSVSREKKERFSLILESASTNQTSMYLCASSSSYWGGEQETQYFGPGTRLLVL.

This clonotype was observed a handful of times. The V gene is TRBV20-1, the J gene TRBJ1-3; a possible D gene is TRBD1 (5 bases). The ends were cut back, 0 bases at V and 1 base at J, with 10 bases in the middle. Germline V lookup: CDR1 DFQATT, CDR2 SNEGSKA (reference sequence). This CDR3 comprises 15 residues. The CDR3 DNA is TGCAGTGCTAGAGAGGGGCGCCGGTCTGGAAACACCATATATTTT. Encoded protein: CSAREGRRSGNTIYF.

The CDR3 DNA reads TGCAGCGTTGAGGGGACAGGGAGGGGCGATTACGAGCAGTACTTC. This gives the protein CSVEGTGRGDYEQYF. The chain couples TRBV29-1 to TRBJ2-7; 9 nucleotides line up with TRBD1. Germline trimming cut 3 bases from V and 4 bases from J; bases unmatched to any gene: 10. In germline, CDR1 is SQVTM, CDR2 ANQGSEA. The CDR3 is 15 amino acids.

In its sample, this clonotype was seen a few times. The chain is built from TRBV5-1 and TRBJ1-5; perhaps TRBD1 as D (6 bases). Germline V lookup: CDR1 SGHRS, CDR2 YFSETQ. With 4 bases removed from V and 6 bases from J, the gap between germline ends came to 11 bases. This CDR3 comprises 13 residues. CDR3 DNA sequence: TGCGCCAGCAGCCTCCAGGGGCCTCAGCCCCAGCATTTT. It codes for CASSLQGPQPQHF.

At least ten counts were recorded for this clonotype. CDR3 sequence: CSARNEQFF. CDR3 nucleotides: TGCAGTGCTAGGAATGAGCAGTTCTTC. The V call is TRBV20-1, the J call TRBJ2-1; D call uncertain. The CDR3 length is 9 residues. Germline CDR1 reads DFQATT; CDR2 reads SNEGSKA (reference sequence). V dropped 3 bases and J dropped 7 bases, with 1 base sitting between them.

The chain links TRBV20-1 to TRBJ2-2; D unclear. Germline V lookup: CDR1 DFQATT, CDR2 SNEGSKA (reference sequence). V was pared by 0 bases and J by 2 bases, with 16 bases between. The CDR3 sequence is 17 residues long. DNA of the CDR3: TGCAGTGCTAGAGATGGGGTCTTGATGGCTAACACCGGGGAGCTGTTTTTT. Its translation is CSARDGVLMANTGELFF.

This clonotype was observed a few times. This sequence joins TRBV5-1 and TRBJ2-7; a weak D match, TRBD2 (6 bases). Germline loops: CDR1 SGHRS, CDR2 YFSETQ. The CDR3 extends over 14 amino acids. V was trimmed by 2 bases and J by 6 bases, leaving 15 bases between them. The CDR3 sequence is CASSLIGSDLEQYF. In DNA, the CDR3 is TGCGCCAGCAGCTTAATCGGGAGCGACCTCGAGCAGTACTTC.

The genes are TRBV11-2 and TRBJ2-6; TRBD2 aligns across 8 bases. The germline CDR1 and CDR2 sequences are SGHAT and FQNNGV. V lost 5 bases to trimming and J lost 1 base; unmatched junction nucleotides: 13. This CDR3 is built from 19 residues. The CDR3 reads CASSLRGLAVRSGANVLTF. The CDR3 DNA reads TGTGCCAGCAGCCTCCGAGGACTAGCAGTGAGATCTGGGGCCAACGTCCTGACTTTC. Combining the CDR3 with reference TRBV11-2 and TRBJ2-6 gives the whole variable domain EAGVAQSPRYKIIEKRQSVAFWCNPISGHATLYWYQQILGQGPKLLIQFQNNGVVDDSQLPKDRFSAERLKGVDSTLKIQPAKLEDSAVYLCASSLRGLAVRSGANVLTFGAGSRLTVL.